The text below deals with one TCR beta chain. Per the original methods: Quantification of nucleated cells was approximated via reference gene primer amplification. The method was immunoSEQ multiplex PCR; TCRdb's version includes in-frame clones alone and lacks a portion of them. V, J and clone size derive from that table, while D and trimming were established from the DNA sequence. Of about 200,000 clones listed, approximately 85% are singletons. The entry originates in a study of blood T cell repertoires in COVID-19. Turning to the study itself: There were acute and convalescent COVID-19 samples, and they came from the United States, Italy and Spain. T cells, B-cell-depleted T cells, or PBMCs supplied cDNA or gDNA.

CDR1 SGHTS and CDR2 YDEGEE come from the germline V gene. The CDR3 sequence is 13 residues long. V was pared by 3 bases and J by 13 bases, with 13 bases of the junction left unmatched. This receptor was obtained from a man between 60 and 75 years old with acute or convalescent COVID-19. The sequencing input was peripheral blood. The V call is TRBV5-8, the J call TRBJ2-7; 7 positions agree with TRBD1. This CDR3 is CASSWGNRGANYF. The DNA of the CDR3 is TGTGCCAGCAGCTGGGGGAACAGGGGAGCGAACTACTTC.